A single sample is the source of the 2 T cell receptor beta chains below, sequenced in a study of blood T cell repertoires in COVID-19. Sequencing was performed with immunoSEQ multiplex PCR; in TCRdb, only in-frame clones are kept and a portion is missing. The table records a few hundred thousand clones, 80% to 90% of them present only once. The sequencing input was PBMCs or T cells enriched from blood (not recorded which). All receptors derive from a woman aged 25-40 years who had recovered from COVID-19.

The V call is TRBV19, the J call TRBJ2-1, with D perhaps TRBD2 (6 bases). The CDR3 has 17 residues. The germline CDR1 and CDR2 sequences are LNHDA and SQIVND (reference sequence). Trimming stripped 3 bases from V and 5 bases from J, with 20 bases between. This CDR3 reads CASSIGTSTQPDNEQFF. In nucleotides, the CDR3 is TGTGCCAGTAGTATCGGGACTTCCACCCAACCCGACAATGAGCAGTTCTTC. The full variable domain, completed using reference TRBV19 and TRBJ2-1, is DGGITQSPKYLFRKEGQNVTLSCEQNLNHDAMYWYRQDPGQGLRLIYYSQIVNDFQKGDIAEGYSVSREKKESFPLTVTSAQKNPTAFYLCASSIGTSTQPDNEQFFGPGTRLTVL.

The chain recombines TRBV12-1 with TRBJ2-7; the table gives TRBD1 as D, unverified against the DNA. TRBV12-1 is labeled a pseudogene. This CDR3 region has 16 residues. The CDR3 nucleotides read TGTGCCAGCAGCTCATCCCCTCCCGACAGCCCCTACGAGCAGTACTTC. Encoded protein: CASSSSPPDSPYEQYF.